The 3 T cell receptor beta chains listed next were all sequenced from one sample in a study of PD-L1 blockade in urothelial cancer. Measured with immunoSEQ multiplex PCR; TCRdb has only the in-frame clones, and not every one. The sample gives approximately 50,000 clones, 82% of which show up once; approximately 1.7% is in the top ten. Time point here: pretreatment peripheral blood. Sequenced here: PBMCs, sampled around atezolizumab (anti-PD-L1) treatment. The receptors were sampled from a man between 50 and 59 years old with urothelial cancer.

V usage is TRBV11-2 and J usage is TRBJ2-1; 16 bases match TRBD2. The V and J ends lost 5 bases and 3 bases, in that order; junction bases with no gene match: 7. Germline CDR1 is SGHAT and CDR2 is FQNNGV. CDR3 length equals 18 residues. CDR3 sequence (DNA): TGTGCCAGCAGCCAGGGACTAGCGGGAGGGGGGAGCTACAATGAGCAGTTCTTC. Amino acid sequence: CASSQGLAGGGSYNEQFF.

The chain joins TRBV25-1 to TRBJ1-4, with 10 positions matching TRBD1. The J segment lost 7 bases and the V segment lost 4 bases, leaving 6 bases of the junction unmatched. The germline CDR1 and CDR2 sequences are MGHDK and SYGVNS. The CDR3 sequence is 15 residues long. In DNA form, the CDR3 reads TGTGCCAGCAGTGTGGGACAGGGGAGGAGTGAAAAACTGTTTTTT. This sequence encodes CASSVGQGRSEKLFF.

The chain carries TRBV5-6 and TRBJ1-2; 7 bases agree with TRBD1. With V trimmed by 4 bases and J by 7 bases, 7 bases remained unmatched. Looked up from germline, CDR1 is SGHDT and CDR2 is YYEEEE. The length of the CDR3 is 13 residues. The chain's CDR3 is CASSVMGQFGYTF. In DNA form, the CDR3 reads TGTGCCAGCAGCGTAATGGGACAGTTTGGCTACACCTTC.